This TCR beta chain emerged from a study of resident and recirculating memory T cells in vitiligo (dated by TCRdb to between 2017 and 2018). Some background on the complete study: For TCR beta sequencing, each of 3 stable vitiligo patients provided PBMCs along with epidermis taken by shave biopsy from two lesional and two nonlesional sites. Samples were homogenized without cell sorting just before genomic DNA extraction with the Qiagen DNeasy Blood & Tissue Kit. The goal of the human TCR beta sequencing was to check whether lesional vitiligo skin contained specific clones that differed from the clones found in nonlesional skin and blood.

This clone came up once. Its specific antigen is unknown. Per-nucleotide qualities are absent, and no much larger clonotype sits a single base away. Vitiligo counted as stable when lesions had not changed during the previous 6 months. For classification as stable, the absence of confetti depigmentation, a clinical sign of active vitiligo, was additionally required. Any patient who had received treatment in the previous three months was excluded. Ficoll density gradient centrifugation was used to isolate PBMCs from heparinized blood, after which the PBMCs were flash-frozen. V and J are truncated by 11 bases and 1 base respectively, leaving an intervening sequence of 24 bases. The CDR3 numbers 16 residues from cysteine through phenylalanine. The retained sequence is limited to the CDR3, 48 bases, with the frame set at the first base. CDR1 and CDR2 are read off the germline V gene (reference sequence) as MNHEY and SMNVEV.

Study-level results and caveats: TCR sequences were not shared across biopsy sites or across patients, which suggests that different T cell clones infiltrate different lesions, a pattern described as private specificity. Mechanistic studies in the future are needed to assess how much the detected T cell clones and the human Trm pools versus Tcm pools each contribute. Overlap and correlation analysis showed no significant repertoire overlap between biopsies except for each lesion with itself, even within a single patient. No single dominant TCR clone was found, and clonality differed from one vitiligo lesion to another.

TCR beta chains were amplified from genomic DNA with the immunoSEQ hsTCRB kit. TCR beta libraries were sequenced on an Illumina MiSeq instrument by the immunoSEQ service. The paper's processing steps were these. Repertoire data were analyzed using the immunoSEQ Analyzer. The clones in this table, taken by TCRdb from immuneACCESS, are in-frame only. Not every clone is retained; where verified, under half of the shortfall comes from an unresolved V gene, and the cause of the rest is unknown. The DNA was the basis for D and trimming; V, J and clone size are from that table. The sample records around 70,000 clones, 91% of which are singletons. The top ten clones comprise over 4.5% of the sample.

Here the chain combines TRBV27 and TRBJ2-7; the D gene is possibly TRBD2, with 7 bases matching. The sample consisted of blood. The TCR comes from a male donor with vitiligo. In nucleotides, the sequence is TGTGCCCATGGGGGGGGCTATGAGGGAGTATCCTACGAGCAGTACTTC. It translates as CAHGGGYEGVSYEQYF.